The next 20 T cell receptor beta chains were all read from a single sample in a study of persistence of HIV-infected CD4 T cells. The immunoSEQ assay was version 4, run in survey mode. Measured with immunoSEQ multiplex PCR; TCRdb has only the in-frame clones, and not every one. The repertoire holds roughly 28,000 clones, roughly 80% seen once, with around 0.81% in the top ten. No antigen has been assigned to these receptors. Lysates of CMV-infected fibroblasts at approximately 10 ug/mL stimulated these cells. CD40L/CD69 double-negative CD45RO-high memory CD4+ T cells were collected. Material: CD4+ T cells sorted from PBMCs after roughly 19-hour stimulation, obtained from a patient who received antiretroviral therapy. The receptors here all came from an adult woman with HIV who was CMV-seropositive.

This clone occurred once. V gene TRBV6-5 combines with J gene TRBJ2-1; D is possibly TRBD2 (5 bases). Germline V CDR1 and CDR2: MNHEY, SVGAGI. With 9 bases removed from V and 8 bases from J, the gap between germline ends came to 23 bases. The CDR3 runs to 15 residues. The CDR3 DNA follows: TGTGCCAGTTCGGAAGAACTCGGGATAGGGCATGAGCAGTTCTTC. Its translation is CASSEELGIGHEQFF.

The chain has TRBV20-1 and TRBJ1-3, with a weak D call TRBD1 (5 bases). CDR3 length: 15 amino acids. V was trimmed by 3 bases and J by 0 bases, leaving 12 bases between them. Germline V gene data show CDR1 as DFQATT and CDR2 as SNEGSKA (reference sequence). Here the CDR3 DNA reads TGCAGTGCTAGTCCGGGACGGCACTCTGGAAACACCATATATTTT. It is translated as CSASPGRHSGNTIYF.

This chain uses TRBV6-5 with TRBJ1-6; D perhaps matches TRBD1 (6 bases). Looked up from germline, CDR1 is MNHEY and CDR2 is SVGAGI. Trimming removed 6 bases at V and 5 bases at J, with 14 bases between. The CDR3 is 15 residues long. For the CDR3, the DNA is TGTGCCAGCAGAGGGGGGCAGAATCATAATTCACCCCTCCACTTT. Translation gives CASRGGQNHNSPLHF.

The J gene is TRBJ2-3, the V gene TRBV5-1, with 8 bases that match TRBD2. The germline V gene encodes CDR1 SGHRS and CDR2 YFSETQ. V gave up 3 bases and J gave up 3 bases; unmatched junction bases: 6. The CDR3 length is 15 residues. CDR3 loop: CASSSSGYQTDTQYF. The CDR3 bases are TGCGCCAGCAGCTCTAGCGGGTACCAGACAGATACGCAGTATTTT.

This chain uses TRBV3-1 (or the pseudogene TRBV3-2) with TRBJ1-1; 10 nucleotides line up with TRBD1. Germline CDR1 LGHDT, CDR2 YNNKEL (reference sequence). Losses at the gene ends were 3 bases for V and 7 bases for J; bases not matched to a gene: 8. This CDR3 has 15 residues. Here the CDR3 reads CASSQADRGPVEAFF. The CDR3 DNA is TGTGCCAGCAGCCAGGCCGACAGGGGGCCGGTTGAAGCTTTCTTT.

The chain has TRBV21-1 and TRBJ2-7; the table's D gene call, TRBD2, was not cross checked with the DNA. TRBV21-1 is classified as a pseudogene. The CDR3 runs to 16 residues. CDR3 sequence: CASSKGEGPRLREQYV. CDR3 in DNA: TGTGCCAGCAGCAAAGGGGAGGGTCCTCGACTACGCGAGCAGTACGTC.

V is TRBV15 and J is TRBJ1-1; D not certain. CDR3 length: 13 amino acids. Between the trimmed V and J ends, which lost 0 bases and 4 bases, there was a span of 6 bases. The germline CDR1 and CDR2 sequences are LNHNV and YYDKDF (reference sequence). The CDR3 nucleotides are TGTGCCACCAGCAGAGAAATCCGCACTGAAGCTTTCTTT. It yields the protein CATSREIRTEAFF.

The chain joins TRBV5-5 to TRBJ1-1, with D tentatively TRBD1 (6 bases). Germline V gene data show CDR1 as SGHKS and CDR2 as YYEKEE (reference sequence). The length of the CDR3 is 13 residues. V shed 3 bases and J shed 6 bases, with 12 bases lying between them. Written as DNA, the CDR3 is TGTGCCAGCAGCTCGATCCAGGGGTCTGAAGCTTTCTTT. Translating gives CASSSIQGSEAFF. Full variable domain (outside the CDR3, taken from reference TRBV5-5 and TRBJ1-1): DAGVTQSPTHLIKTRGQQVTLRCSPISGHKSVSWYQQVLGQGPQFIFQYYEKEERGRGNFPDRFSARQFPNYSSELNVNALLLGDSALYLCASSSIQGSEAFFGQGTRLTVV.

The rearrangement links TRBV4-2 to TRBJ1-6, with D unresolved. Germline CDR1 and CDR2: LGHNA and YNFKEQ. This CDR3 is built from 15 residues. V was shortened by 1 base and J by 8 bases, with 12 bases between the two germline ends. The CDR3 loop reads CASSQVSYDDSPLHF. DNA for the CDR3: TGTGCCAGCAGCCAAGTCTCGTACGATGATTCACCCCTCCACTTT.

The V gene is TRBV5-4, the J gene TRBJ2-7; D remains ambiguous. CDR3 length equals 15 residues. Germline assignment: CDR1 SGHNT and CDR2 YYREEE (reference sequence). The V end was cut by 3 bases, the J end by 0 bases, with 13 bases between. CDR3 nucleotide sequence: TGTGCCAGCAGCTCCAGAAGTTCCGCCTCCTACGAGCAGTACTTC. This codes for CASSSRSSASYEQYF.

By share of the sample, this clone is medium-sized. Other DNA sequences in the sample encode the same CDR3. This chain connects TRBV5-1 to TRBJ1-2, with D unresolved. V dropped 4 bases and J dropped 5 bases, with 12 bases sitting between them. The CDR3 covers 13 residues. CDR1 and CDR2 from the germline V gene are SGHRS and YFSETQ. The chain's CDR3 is CASSVDGPYGYTF. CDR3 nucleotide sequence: TGCGCCAGCAGCGTGGACGGACCGTATGGCTACACCTTC.

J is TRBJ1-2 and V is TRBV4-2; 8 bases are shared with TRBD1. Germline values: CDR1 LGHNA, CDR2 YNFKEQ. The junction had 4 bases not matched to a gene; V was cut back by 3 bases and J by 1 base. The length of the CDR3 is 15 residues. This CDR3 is CASSHLQGGNYGYTF. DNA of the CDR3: TGTGCCAGCAGCCACTTACAGGGGGGTAACTATGGCTACACCTTC.

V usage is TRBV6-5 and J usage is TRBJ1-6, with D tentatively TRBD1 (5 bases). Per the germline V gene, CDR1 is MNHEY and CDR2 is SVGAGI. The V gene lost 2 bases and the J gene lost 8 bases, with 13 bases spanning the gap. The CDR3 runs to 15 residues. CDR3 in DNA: TGTGCCAGCAGTTACAGGGGTGGGGGGGATTCACCCCTCCACTTT. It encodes CASSYRGGGDSPLHF.

The CDR3 protein is CSASPTGEAFF. The CDR3 DNA reads TGCAGTGCTAGCCCTACAGGGGAAGCTTTCTTT. The V gene is TRBV20-1, the J gene TRBJ1-1, with D possibly TRBD1 on 6 matching bases. CDR3 size: 11 residues. Germline CDR1 reads DFQATT; CDR2 reads SNEGSKA (reference sequence). Deletions cut 3 bases from V and 8 bases from J, with 10 bases between.

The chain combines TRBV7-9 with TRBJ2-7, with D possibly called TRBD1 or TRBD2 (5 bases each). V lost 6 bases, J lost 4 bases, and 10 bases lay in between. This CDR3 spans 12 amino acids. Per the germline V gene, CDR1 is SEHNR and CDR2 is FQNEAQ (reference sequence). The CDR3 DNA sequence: TGTGCCAGCAGGGGGGTCGGTTACGAGCAGTACTTC. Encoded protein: CASRGVGYEQYF.

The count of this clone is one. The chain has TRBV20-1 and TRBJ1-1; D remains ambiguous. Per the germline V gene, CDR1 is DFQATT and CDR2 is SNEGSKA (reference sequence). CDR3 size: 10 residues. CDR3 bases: TGCAGAGCGTACGGGGTGGGGGCTTTCTTT. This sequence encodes CRAYGVGAFF.

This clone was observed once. CDR3: CASNSEGRLNEKLFF. DNA for the CDR3: TGTGCCAGCAACTCGGAGGGCAGACTTAATGAAAAACTGTTTTTT. V usage is TRBV5-8 and J usage is TRBJ1-4; D unresolved. V lost 6 bases and J lost 4, with 16 bases in between. The CDR3 has 15 residues. In germline, CDR1 is SGHTS, CDR2 YDEGEE.

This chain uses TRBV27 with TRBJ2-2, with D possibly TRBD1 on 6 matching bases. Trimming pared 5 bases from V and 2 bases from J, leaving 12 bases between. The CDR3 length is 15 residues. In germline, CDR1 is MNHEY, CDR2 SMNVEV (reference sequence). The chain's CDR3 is CASSPMGHNTGELFF. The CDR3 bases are TGTGCCAGCAGTCCAATGGGACACAACACCGGGGAGCTGTTTTTT.

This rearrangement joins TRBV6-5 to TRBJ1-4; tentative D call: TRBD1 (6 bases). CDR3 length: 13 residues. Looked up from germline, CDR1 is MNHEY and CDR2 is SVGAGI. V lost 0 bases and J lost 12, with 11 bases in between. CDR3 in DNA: TGTGCCAGCAGTTACTCCAGTCGACAGGAACTGTTTTTT. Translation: CASSYSSRQELFF.

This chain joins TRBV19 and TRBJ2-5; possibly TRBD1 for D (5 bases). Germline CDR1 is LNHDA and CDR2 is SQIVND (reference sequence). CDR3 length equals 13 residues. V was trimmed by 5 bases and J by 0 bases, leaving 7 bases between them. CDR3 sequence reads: CASSLTDQETQYF. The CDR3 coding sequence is TGTGCCAGTAGTTTGACAGACCAAGAGACCCAGTACTTC.